This note documents a single T cell receptor beta chain sequence. Its antigen remains unidentified. Scientists sequenced DNA from unsorted PBMC on ten immunoSEQ deep assay plates. Method: immunoSEQ multiplex PCR; TCRdb's copy keeps in-frame clones and lacks some. The table records about 450,000 clones, around 79% of them present only once. This sample stems from a study of shared clonotypes between healthy human individuals. Notes on the study in general: A limitation of the genetic and exposure-history diversity represented arose from few donors.

Healthy adults negative for HIV, lacking recent acute infections or vaccinations, served as donors. Genomic DNA for unsorted samples, which was extracted with the QIAamp DNA Blood Mini kit, came from around 93 million PBMCs. Sequenced sample: PBMCs. This sequence was found in a woman aged 35 to 49 in good health. Some clones in this sample may be carry-over from other donors' samples.

Written as DNA, the CDR3 is TGTGCCAGCCCCGGGGAGGATCGTCCGGCCAAAAACATTCAGTACTTC. This gives the protein CASPGEDRPAKNIQYF. The V and J genes are TRBV25-1 and TRBJ2-4, with TRBD2 as a possible D gene (6 bases). V lost 8 bases and J lost 1, with 18 bases in between. In germline, CDR1 is MGHDK, CDR2 SYGVNS. The CDR3 spans 16 residues.